This paragraph covers one TCR beta chain sequence. No antigen is known for it. Base qualities were left out, and no much larger clone turns up one base away. Trimming costs V 5 bases and J 4 bases, and their ends lie 19 bases apart. CDR1 and CDR2, looked up from the germline V gene, are MNHNS and SASEGT. Inclusive of the bounding cysteine and phenylalanine, the CDR3 is 16 residues long. Left in the record is the CDR3 DNA by itself, 48 bases read in frame from the first base. This specimen comes from a study of T cells in Graves' hyperthyroidism and ophthalmopathy (dated by TCRdb to the late 2010s). The study in broad terms: Peripheral blood samples were taken at the time of initial diagnosis, prior to any treatment. The 75 to 100 discovery patients were divided at random into training and test sets in a 7:3 ratio. The paper reports TCR Vbeta CDR3 sequencing of more than 120 peripheral blood samples: around 45 ophthalmopathy, roughly 74 hyperthyroidism and around 17 progressor patients. To identify TCR V-J signatures that set the groups apart, the researchers used a discovery cohort of approximately 98 patients, made up of 43 with Graves' ophthalmopathy and some 56 with stable Graves' hyperthyroidism. In addition, the study compared T-cell repertoires in thyroid tissue and in blood from 6 or 7 Graves' hyperthyroidism patients. Prospective prediction of ophthalmopathy was tested in an independent validation cohort of 18 to 20 hyperthyroidism patients and 17 patients who later progressed to ophthalmopathy. After sampling, hyperthyroidism patients received methimazole starting at 30 mg daily, and ophthalmopathy patients received high-dose intravenous methylprednisolone. Overall study outcomes, separate from this receptor: Most expanded thyroid clonotypes (frequency above 0.001) were also detected in blood, suggesting blood repertoires may reflect thyroid immune responses. Sample size was not statistically predetermined, and investigators were not blinded to group allocation. In validation, progression to ophthalmopathy was predicted by the model with about 70% sensitivity and approximately 78% specificity, a median of 6.5 months before onset. A model built on a 13 V-J signature distinguished ophthalmopathy from stable hyperthyroidism, reaching 87.88% sensitivity and about 81% specificity in cross-validation and 80%/75% in testing.

A patient counted as having stable Graves' hyperthyroidism if no progression to ophthalmopathy occurred over 18 months of follow-up. Hyperthyroidism patients were newly diagnosed, with disease duration under 2 months, and aged 18 to 65 years. Patients with uncontrolled infections, other autoimmune diseases, pregnancy or lactation were excluded. Clinical symptoms, serum thyroxine and TRAb, thyroid ultrasound, and orbital computed tomography formed the basis for the diagnoses. PBMCs were separated from 10 ml of fresh peripheral blood using Ficoll-Paque density gradient centrifugation. Total RNA was extracted using Trizol reagent, and RNA quality was assessed on an Agilent 2100 Bioanalyzer. TCR beta CDR3 regions were amplified from RNA transcripts. For the first round of RT-PCR on the TCR CDR3, the HTBI primer set was used together with the Qiagen OneStep RT-PCR kit. Libraries were constructed in a second round of multiplex PCR, after which size selection and purification were carried out. Libraries were sequenced paired-end with 100 bp reads on an Illumina HiSeq2000. Turning to the authors' computational methods: SOAPnuke was used to process the raw data, throwing out any read that contained adapters or uncalled bases, had a mean Phred below 15, or lacked an exact constant-primer or identifier match. COPE v1.2.5 was used to merge high-quality paired reads, and clonotypes were defined as unique nucleotide sequences. MiTCR v1.1 was used to align clonotypes to the IMGT TRBV, TRBD and TRBJ reference segments. The analysis included only V-J combinations with a frequency above 0.0001, which together covered approximately 99% of the repertoires. The TCS score was defined as F50 (clonal expansion) divided by E x V (chaos), with BLOSUM62-based TCRdist calculated between CDR3 peptides within each V-J. Welch's t-statistics and random forest reduced roughly 530 V-J features to 10 to 15, which were used in a naive Bayes classifier (R e1071). The public reads were reprocessed in TCRdb via fastp at Q25 and MiXCR, keeping in-frame beta chains. Every CDR3 protein is listed once, alongside the most common genes and DNA of its rows. The V and J calls follow TCRdb's processing rather than the paper's. The sample records 600,000 to 750,000 distinct CDR3 sequences, 15% to 20% of which are singletons. The ten biggest clones cover 15% of the sample.

Input material: blood. The V gene is TRBV6-1 and the J gene is TRBJ2-3; the D gene identity is not certain. The receptor was isolated from a man aged 50 to 59 with Graves' hyperthyroidism. For the CDR3, the sequence is CASSQTAEKKSDTQYF. The sequence in DNA is TGTGCCAGCAGTCAAACGGCCGAGAAGAAATCAGATACGCAGTATTTT.